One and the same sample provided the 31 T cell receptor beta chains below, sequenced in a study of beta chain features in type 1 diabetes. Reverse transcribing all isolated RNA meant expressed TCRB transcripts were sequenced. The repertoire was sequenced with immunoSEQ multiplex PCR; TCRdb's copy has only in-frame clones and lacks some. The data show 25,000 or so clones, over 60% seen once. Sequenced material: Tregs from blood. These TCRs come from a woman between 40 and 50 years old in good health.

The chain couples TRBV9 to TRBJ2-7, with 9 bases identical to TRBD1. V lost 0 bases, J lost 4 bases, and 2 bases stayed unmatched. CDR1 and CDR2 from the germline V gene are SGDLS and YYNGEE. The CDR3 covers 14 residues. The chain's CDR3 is CASSVGGQGYEQYF. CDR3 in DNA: TGTGCCAGCAGCGTAGGAGGACAGGGGTACGAGCAGTACTTC.

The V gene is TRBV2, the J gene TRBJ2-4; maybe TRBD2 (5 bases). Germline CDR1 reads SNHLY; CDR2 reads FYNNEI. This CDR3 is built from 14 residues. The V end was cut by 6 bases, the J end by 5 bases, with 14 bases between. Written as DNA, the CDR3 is TGTGCCAGCAGAATCCGGGGTCCTCAAAACATTCAGTACTTC. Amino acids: CASRIRGPQNIQYF.

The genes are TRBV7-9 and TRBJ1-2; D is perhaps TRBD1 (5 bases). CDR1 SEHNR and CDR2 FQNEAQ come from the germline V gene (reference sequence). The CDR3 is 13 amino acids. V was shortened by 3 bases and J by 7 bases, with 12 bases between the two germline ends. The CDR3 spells CASSLGGLGGYTF. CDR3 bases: TGTGCCAGCAGCTTGGGGGGATTGGGTGGCTACACCTTC.

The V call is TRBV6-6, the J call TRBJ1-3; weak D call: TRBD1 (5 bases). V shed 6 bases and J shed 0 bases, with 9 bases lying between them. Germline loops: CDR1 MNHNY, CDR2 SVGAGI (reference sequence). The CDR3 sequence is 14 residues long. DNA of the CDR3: TGTGCCAGCAGGGCGACAGTCTCTGGAAACACCATATATTTT. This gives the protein CASRATVSGNTIYF.

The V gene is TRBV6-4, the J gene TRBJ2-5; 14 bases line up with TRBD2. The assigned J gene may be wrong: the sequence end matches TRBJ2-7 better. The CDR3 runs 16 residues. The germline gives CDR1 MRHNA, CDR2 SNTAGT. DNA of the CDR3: TGTGCCAGCAGTGACCTGACTAGCGGGGGGGCCTACGAGCAGTACTTC. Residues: CASSDLTSGGAYEQYF.

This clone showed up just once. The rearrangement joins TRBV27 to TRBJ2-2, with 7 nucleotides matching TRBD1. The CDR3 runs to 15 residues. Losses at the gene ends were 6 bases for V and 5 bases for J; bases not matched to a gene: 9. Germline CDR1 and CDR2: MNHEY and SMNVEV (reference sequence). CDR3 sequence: CASRTGTVKTGELFF. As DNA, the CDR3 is TGTGCCAGCAGGACCGGGACAGTGAAGACCGGGGAGCTGTTTTTT.

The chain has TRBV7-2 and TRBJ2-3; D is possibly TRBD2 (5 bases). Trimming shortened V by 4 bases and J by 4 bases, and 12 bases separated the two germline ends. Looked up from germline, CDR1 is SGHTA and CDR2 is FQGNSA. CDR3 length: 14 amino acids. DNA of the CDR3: TGTGCCAGCAGCTCCCCTAGCCGGGCAGATACGCAGTATTTT. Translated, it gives CASSSPSRADTQYF.

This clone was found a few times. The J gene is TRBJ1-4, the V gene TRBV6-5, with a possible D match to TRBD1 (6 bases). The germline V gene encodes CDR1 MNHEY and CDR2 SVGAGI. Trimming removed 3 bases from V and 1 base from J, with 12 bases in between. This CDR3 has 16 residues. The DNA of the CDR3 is TGTGCCAGCAGTTATGGACAGATCGGAACTAATGAAAAACTGTTTTTT. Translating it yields CASSYGQIGTNEKLFF.

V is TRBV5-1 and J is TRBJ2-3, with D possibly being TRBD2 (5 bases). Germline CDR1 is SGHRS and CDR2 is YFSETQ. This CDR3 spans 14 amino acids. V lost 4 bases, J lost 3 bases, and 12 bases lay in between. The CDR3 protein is CASSPVGVTDTQYF. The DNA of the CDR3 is TGCGCCAGCAGCCCGGTCGGGGTAACAGATACGCAGTATTTT. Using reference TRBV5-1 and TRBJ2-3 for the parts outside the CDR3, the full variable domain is KAGVTQTPRYLIKTRGQQVTLSCSPISGHRSVSWYQQTPGQGLQFLFEYFSETQRNKGNFPGRFSGRQFSNSRSEMNVSTLELGDSALYLCASSPVGVTDTQYFGPGTRLTVL.

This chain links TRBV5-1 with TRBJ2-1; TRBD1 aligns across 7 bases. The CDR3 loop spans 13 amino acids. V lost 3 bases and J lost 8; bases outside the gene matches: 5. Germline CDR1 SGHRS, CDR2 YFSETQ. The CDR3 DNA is TGCGCCAGCAGCTGGGACAGCATATATGAGCAGTTCTTC. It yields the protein CASSWDSIYEQFF.

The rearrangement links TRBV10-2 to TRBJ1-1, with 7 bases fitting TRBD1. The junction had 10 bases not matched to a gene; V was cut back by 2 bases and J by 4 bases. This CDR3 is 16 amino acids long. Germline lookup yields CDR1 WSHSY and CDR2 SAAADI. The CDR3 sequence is CASSEPTGLHFTEAFF. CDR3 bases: TGCGCCAGCAGTGAGCCGACAGGGCTCCACTTCACTGAAGCTTTCTTT.

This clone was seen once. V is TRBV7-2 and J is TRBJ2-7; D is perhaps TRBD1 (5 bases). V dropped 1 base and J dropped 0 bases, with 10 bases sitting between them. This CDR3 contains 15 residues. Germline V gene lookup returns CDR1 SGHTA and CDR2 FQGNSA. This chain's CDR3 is CASSLGRAVSYEQYF. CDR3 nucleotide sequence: TGTGCCAGCAGCTTAGGCAGGGCTGTCTCCTACGAGCAGTACTTC.

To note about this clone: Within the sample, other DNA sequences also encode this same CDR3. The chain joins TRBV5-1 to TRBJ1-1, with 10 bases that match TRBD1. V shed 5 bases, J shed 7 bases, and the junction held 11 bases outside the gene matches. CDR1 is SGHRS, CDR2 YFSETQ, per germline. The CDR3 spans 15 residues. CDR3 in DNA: TGCGCCAGCAGTTTCGTCGACAGGGGGCAAGGTGAAGCTTTCTTT. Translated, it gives CASSFVDRGQGEAFF.

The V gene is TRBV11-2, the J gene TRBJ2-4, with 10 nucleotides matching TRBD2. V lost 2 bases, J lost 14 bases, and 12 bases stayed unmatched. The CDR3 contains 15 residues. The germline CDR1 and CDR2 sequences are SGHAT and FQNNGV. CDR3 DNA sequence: TGTGCCAGCAGCTTAAGGCTAGCGGGAGCCACGCTGAAGTACTTC. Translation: CASSLRLAGATLKYF.

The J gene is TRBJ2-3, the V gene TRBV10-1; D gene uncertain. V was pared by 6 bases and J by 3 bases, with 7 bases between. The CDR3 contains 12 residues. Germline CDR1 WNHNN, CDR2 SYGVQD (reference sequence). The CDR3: CASSPNTDTQYF. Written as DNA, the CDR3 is TGCGCCAGCAGCCCCAATACAGATACGCAGTATTTT.

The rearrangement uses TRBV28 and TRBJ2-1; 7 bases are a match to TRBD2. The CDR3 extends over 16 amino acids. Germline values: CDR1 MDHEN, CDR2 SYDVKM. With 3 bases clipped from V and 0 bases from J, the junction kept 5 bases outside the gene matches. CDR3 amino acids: CASSFLTGGSYNEQFF. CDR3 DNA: TGTGCCAGCAGTTTCCTTACGGGGGGCTCCTACAATGAGCAGTTCTTC.

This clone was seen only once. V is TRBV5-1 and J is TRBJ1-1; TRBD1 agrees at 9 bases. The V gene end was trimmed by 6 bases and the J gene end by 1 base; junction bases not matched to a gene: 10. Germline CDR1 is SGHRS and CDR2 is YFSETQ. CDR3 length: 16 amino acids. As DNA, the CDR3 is TGCGCCAGCACGCCGGGACAGGGTATCAAGAACACTGAAGCTTTCTTT. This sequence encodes CASTPGQGIKNTEAFF. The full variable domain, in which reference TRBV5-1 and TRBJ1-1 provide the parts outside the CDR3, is KAGVTQTPRYLIKTRGQQVTLSCSPISGHRSVSWYQQTPGQGLQFLFEYFSETQRNKGNFPGRFSGRQFSNSRSEMNVSTLELGDSALYLCASTPGQGIKNTEAFFGQGTRLTVV.

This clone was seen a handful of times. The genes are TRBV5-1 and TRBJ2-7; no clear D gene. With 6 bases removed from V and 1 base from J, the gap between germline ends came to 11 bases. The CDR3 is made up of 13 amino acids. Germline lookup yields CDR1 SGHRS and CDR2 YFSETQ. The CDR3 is CASMMGRSYEQYF. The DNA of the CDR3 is TGCGCCAGCATGATGGGCCGGTCCTACGAGCAGTACTTC. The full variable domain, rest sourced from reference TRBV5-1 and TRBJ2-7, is KAGVTQTPRYLIKTRGQQVTLSCSPISGHRSVSWYQQTPGQGLQFLFEYFSETQRNKGNFPGRFSGRQFSNSRSEMNVSTLELGDSALYLCASMMGRSYEQYFGPGTRLTVT.

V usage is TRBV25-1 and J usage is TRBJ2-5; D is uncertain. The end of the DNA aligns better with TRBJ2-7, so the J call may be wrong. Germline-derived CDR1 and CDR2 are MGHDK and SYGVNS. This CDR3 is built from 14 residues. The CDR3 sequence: CASSPENSVYEQYF. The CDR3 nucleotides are TGTGCCAGCAGTCCTGAGAACTCTGTGTACGAGCAGTACTTC.

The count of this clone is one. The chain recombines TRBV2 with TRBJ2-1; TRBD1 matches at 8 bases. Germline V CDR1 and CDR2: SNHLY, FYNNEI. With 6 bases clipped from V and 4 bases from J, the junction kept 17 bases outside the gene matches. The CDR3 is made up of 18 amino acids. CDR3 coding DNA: TGTGCCAGCAGAGGTCCTAGGACAGGGACCCTACTGTACAATGAGCAGTTCTTC. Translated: CASRGPRTGTLLYNEQFF. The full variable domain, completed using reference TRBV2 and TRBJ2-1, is EPEVTQTPSHQVTQMGQEVILRCVPISNHLYFYWYRQILGQKVEFLVSFYNNEISEKSEIFDDQFSVERPDGSNFTLKIRSTKLEDSAMYFCASRGPRTGTLLYNEQFFGPGTRLTVL.

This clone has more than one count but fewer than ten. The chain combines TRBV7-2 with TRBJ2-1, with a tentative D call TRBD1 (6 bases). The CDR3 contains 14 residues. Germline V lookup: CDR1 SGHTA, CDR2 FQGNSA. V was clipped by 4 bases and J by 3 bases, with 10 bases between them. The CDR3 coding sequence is TGTGCCAGCAGCTATCTACAGGGCTACAATGAGCAGTTCTTC. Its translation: CASSYLQGYNEQFF.

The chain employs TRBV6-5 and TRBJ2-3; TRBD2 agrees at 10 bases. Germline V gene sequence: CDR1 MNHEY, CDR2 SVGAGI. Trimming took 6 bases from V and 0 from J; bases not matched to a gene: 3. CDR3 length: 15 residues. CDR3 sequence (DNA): TGTGCCAGCAGCCAACTAGCGGGAAGCACAGATACGCAGTATTTT. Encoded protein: CASSQLAGSTDTQYF.

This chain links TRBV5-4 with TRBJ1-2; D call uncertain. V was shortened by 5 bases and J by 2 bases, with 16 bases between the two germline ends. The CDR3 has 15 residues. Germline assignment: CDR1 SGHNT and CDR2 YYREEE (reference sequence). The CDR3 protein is CASSNRGPGNYGYTF. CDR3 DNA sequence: TGTGCCAGCAGTAACCGAGGGCCGGGAAACTATGGCTACACCTTC.

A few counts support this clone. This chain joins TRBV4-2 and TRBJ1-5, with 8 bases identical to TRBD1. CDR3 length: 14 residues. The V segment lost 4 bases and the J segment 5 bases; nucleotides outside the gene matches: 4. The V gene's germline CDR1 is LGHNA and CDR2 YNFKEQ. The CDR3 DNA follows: TGTGCCAGCAGCCCTGGACAGGGTGATCAGCCCCAGCATTTT. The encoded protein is CASSPGQGDQPQHF.

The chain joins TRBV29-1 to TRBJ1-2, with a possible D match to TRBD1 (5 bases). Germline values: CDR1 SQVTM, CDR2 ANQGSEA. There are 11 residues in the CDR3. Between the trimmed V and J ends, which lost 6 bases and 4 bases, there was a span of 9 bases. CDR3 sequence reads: CSVGPSYGYTF. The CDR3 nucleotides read TGCAGCGTGGGGCCTTCCTATGGCTACACCTTC.

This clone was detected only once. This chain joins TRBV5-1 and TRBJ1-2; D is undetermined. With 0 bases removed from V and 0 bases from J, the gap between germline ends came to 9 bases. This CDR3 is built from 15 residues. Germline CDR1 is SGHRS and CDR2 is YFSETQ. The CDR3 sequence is CASSLDAGANYGYTF. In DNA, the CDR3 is TGCGCCAGCAGCTTGGACGCGGGAGCTAACTATGGCTACACCTTC.

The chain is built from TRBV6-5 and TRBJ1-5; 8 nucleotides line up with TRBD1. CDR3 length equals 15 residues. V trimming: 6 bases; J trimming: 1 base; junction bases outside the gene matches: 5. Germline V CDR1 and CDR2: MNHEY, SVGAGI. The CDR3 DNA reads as TGTGCCAGCAGCCGGACAGGGAACAGCAATCAGCCCCAGCATTTT. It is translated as CASSRTGNSNQPQHF.

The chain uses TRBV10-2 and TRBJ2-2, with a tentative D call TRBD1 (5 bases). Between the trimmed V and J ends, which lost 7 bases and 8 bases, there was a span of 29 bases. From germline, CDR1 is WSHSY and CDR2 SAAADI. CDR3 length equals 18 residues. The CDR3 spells CASMPLISRVPQGGELFF. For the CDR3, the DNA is TGCGCCAGCATGCCCCTTATATCTCGGGTTCCTCAGGGAGGGGAGCTGTTTTTT.

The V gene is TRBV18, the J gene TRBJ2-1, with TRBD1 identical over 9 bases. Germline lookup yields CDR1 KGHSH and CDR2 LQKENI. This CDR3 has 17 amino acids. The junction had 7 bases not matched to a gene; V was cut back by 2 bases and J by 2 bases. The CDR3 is CASSPFSGTGTYNEQFF. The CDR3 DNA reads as TGTGCCAGCTCACCATTCTCCGGGACAGGGACCTACAATGAGCAGTTCTTC.

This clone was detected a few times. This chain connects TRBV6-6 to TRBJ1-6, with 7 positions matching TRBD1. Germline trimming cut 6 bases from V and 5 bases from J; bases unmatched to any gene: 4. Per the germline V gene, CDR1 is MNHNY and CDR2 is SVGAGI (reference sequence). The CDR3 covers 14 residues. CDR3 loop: CASSRDRDNSPLHF. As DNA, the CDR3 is TGTGCCAGCAGCCGGGACAGAGATAATTCACCCCTCCACTTT.

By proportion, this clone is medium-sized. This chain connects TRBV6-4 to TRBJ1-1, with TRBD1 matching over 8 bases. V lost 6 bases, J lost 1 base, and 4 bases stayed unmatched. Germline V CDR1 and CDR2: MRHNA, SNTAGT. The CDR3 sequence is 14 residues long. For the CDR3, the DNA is TGTGCCAGCAGGAGGGACAGGACGAACACTGAAGCTTTCTTT. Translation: CASRRDRTNTEAFF.